The entry that follows covers one T cell receptor beta chain sequence. Its target is not known. This entry comes from a study of T cell repertoires in cytomegalovirus infection. Study at large: Shared public TCR beta signatures pointed to both CMV infection and a matching HLA type. Study findings and constraints: CMV carriers having the relevant HLA were flagged by cumulative public TCR beta family frequency. In two of eight donors, the top clonotype was HLA-C-restricted CMV-specific.

Via MiXCR, TCRdb re-called the reads, giving one row per CDR3 protein. There are over 150,000 distinct CDR3 sequences in the sample; 17% occur only once, and under 30% lies in the top ten. The specimen was CD8+ T cells from PBMCs. This clonotype originated in a human donor in good health (CMV status not recorded). Some clones in this sample may be carry-over from other donors' samples.

CDR3 in DNA: TGTGCCAGCAGCGTAAAGAGCGGCTACGAGCAGTACTTC. It is translated as CASSVKSGYEQYF. V is TRBV9 and J is TRBJ2-7, with D possibly TRBD2 on 5 matching bases. The CDR3 is made up of 13 amino acids. Per the germline V gene, CDR1 is SGDLS and CDR2 is YYNGEE. Trimming pared 1 base from V and 3 bases from J, leaving 8 bases between.